This passage covers 30 T cell receptor beta chains from one sample sequenced in a study of blood T cell repertoires in COVID-19. Sequenced by immunoSEQ multiplex PCR; TCRdb stores in-frame clones only, minus some. The data contain 200,000 to 250,000 clones, around 86% of them singletons. The sample was peripheral blood. The receptors come from a man older than 75 with acute or convalescent COVID-19.

Concerning this clone: The sample contains more than one DNA sequence encoding this CDR3. The rearrangement joins TRBV27 to TRBJ1-1; 7 bases align to TRBD1. Germline loops: CDR1 MNHEY, CDR2 SMNVEV (reference sequence). The V and J ends lost 3 bases and 3 bases, in that order; junction bases with no gene match: 1. The CDR3 has 13 residues. CDR3 DNA sequence: TGTGCCAGCAGTTTCGACAGGGACACTGAAGCTTTCTTT. This encodes CASSFDRDTEAFF.

This clone has only a few counts. The chain has TRBV4-1 and TRBJ2-1; 10 bases map to TRBD2. This CDR3 region has 16 residues. V was clipped by 5 bases and J by 4 bases; unmatched bases: 8. In germline, CDR1 is MGHRA, CDR2 YSYEKL. The CDR3 sequence: CASSEGWTSGYNEQFF. CDR3 bases: TGCGCCAGCAGCGAGGGGTGGACTAGCGGTTACAATGAGCAGTTCTTC.

The V call is TRBV19, the J call TRBJ2-5, with 7 bases lining up with TRBD2. There are 13 residues in the CDR3. The germline CDR1 and CDR2 sequences are LNHDA and SQIVND (reference sequence). Trimming cost V 5 bases and J 5 bases; bases outside gene matches: 5. CDR3 DNA: TGTGCCAGTAGTGTGGGGGGGAGGGAGACCCAGTACTTC. Its translation: CASSVGGRETQYF.

The rearrangement uses TRBV10-1 and TRBJ1-2, with 7 bases aligning to TRBD1. V was pared by 5 bases and J by 4 bases, with 4 bases of the junction left unmatched. The CDR3 has 13 residues. Germline V CDR1 and CDR2: WNHNN, SYGVQD (reference sequence). For the CDR3, the DNA is TGCGCCAGCAGTCCTACAGGGGCCTATGGCTACACCTTC. Translation: CASSPTGAYGYTF.

This clone was counted between two and nine times. CDR3 loop: CASSLIEPRTDTQYF. The CDR3 nucleotides are TGTGCCAGCAGCCTGATAGAACCCCGCACAGATACGCAGTATTTT. The V gene is TRBV11-3, the J gene TRBJ2-3; D remains unclear. Germline loops: CDR1 SGHNT, CDR2 YENEEA. V was trimmed by 5 bases and J by 1 base, leaving 13 bases between them. CDR3 size: 15 residues.

The chain joins TRBV23-1 to TRBJ2-7; 15 nucleotides match TRBD2. TRBV23-1 is labeled an ORF, and its function is uncertain. V was pared by 2 bases and J by 5 bases, with 13 bases of the junction left unmatched. There are 19 residues in the CDR3. For the CDR3, the DNA is TGCGCCAGCAGTCAAGGGGACGGAGGGACTAGCGGGAGGATCCACGAGCAGTACTTC. It specifies CASSQGDGGTSGRIHEQYF.

This sequence joins TRBV7-9 and TRBJ1-2; D remains unclear. In germline, CDR1 is SEHNR, CDR2 FQNEAQ (reference sequence). This CDR3 region has 15 residues. V lost 3 bases and J 0 bases, leaving 11 bases between the germline ends. This CDR3 is CASSFRPEANYGYTF. CDR3 coding DNA: TGTGCCAGCAGCTTTAGGCCAGAGGCTAACTATGGCTACACCTTC.

The chain couples TRBV7-2 to TRBJ2-1, with a tentative D call TRBD2 (5 bases). This CDR3 comprises 14 residues. Trimming left V 6 bases short and J 3 bases short, with 12 bases between. Germline V lookup: CDR1 SGHTA, CDR2 FQGNSA. Here the CDR3 reads CASSKLGFYNEQFF. CDR3 nucleotides: TGTGCCAGCAGTAAACTAGGGTTCTACAATGAGCAGTTCTTC.

V gene TRBV7-2 combines with J gene TRBJ2-2, with 13 bases that match TRBD2. The length of the CDR3 is 16 residues. Germline CDR1 is SGHTA and CDR2 is FQGNSA. V trimming: 6 bases; J trimming: 6 bases; junction bases outside the gene matches: 7. CDR3 sequence: CASRLTSGRAAGELFF. In nucleotides, the CDR3 is TGTGCCAGCAGACTTACTAGCGGGAGGGCGGCCGGGGAGCTGTTTTTT. Full variable domain (outside the CDR3, taken from reference TRBV7-2 and TRBJ2-2): GAGVSQSPSNKVTEKGKDVELRCDPISGHTALYWYRQSLGQGLEFLIYFQGNSAPDKSGLPSDRFSAERTGGSVSTLTIQRTQQEDSAVYLCASRLTSGRAAGELFFGEGSRLTVL.

The V and J genes are TRBV7-2 and TRBJ2-2; D is perhaps TRBD2 (7 bases). The CDR3 has 16 residues. V was trimmed by 1 base and J by 1 base, leaving 10 bases between them. The germline CDR1 and CDR2 sequences are SGHTA and FQGNSA. DNA for the CDR3: TGTGCCAGCAGCTTAGAGGGGGGGAGGAACACCGGGGAGCTGTTTTTT. This translates into CASSLEGGRNTGELFF.

The V gene is TRBV18, the J gene TRBJ1-2; D is unclear. V dropped 3 bases and J dropped 0 bases, with 5 bases sitting between them. The germline V gene has CDR1 KGHSH and CDR2 LQKENI. The CDR3 spans 13 residues. DNA of the CDR3: TGTGCCAGCTCACCGACTCCTAACTATGGCTACACCTTC. Amino acid sequence: CASSPTPNYGYTF.

This chain joins TRBV19 and TRBJ1-5; the D is unclear. Trimming removed 3 bases at V and 5 bases at J, with 8 bases between. Per the germline V gene, CDR1 is LNHDA and CDR2 is SQIVND (reference sequence). The CDR3 consists of 13 residues. In DNA, the CDR3 is TGTGCCAGTAGTATGGGGAGCTATCAGCCCCAGCATTTT. Amino acid sequence: CASSMGSYQPQHF.

This chain uses TRBV11-1 with TRBJ2-1; no clear D. Trimming stripped 2 bases from V and 5 bases from J, with 7 bases between. The germline gives CDR1 SGHAT, CDR2 FQDESV (reference sequence). This CDR3 is 13 amino acids long. The CDR3 loop is CASSLNTNNEQFF. DNA of the CDR3: TGTGCCAGCAGCTTAAACACGAACAATGAGCAGTTCTTC.

The chain is built from TRBV7-2 and TRBJ1-1; D is undetermined. CDR3 length equals 14 residues. V lost 2 bases and J lost 1, with 8 bases in between. Germline V lookup: CDR1 SGHTA, CDR2 FQGNSA. This chain's CDR3 is CASSLPRQNTEAFF. CDR3 sequence (DNA): TGTGCCAGCAGCTTACCGAGACAGAACACTGAAGCTTTCTTT.

This rearrangement joins TRBV10-2 to TRBJ2-1; 8 nucleotides match TRBD2. Losses at the gene ends were 4 bases for V and 0 bases for J; bases not matched to a gene: 5. The germline gives CDR1 WSHSY, CDR2 SAAADI. This CDR3 has 16 amino acids. CDR3 in amino acids: CASSGGGRPSYNEQFF. The CDR3 DNA reads TGCGCCAGCAGTGGGGGCGGGAGGCCCTCCTACAATGAGCAGTTCTTC.

The V and J genes are TRBV25-1 and TRBJ2-1, with 8 nucleotides matching TRBD1. The CDR3 sequence is 18 residues long. Germline CDR1 MGHDK, CDR2 SYGVNS. The trim removed 3 bases at V and 4 bases at J, leaving 14 bases unmatched. CDR3 nucleotides: TGTGCCAGCAGTGACACCCCCGGGACAGGTGGAAGATACAATGAGCAGTTCTTC. Amino acids: CASSDTPGTGGRYNEQFF.

The CDR3 region is CSASRQGIIQPQHF. The CDR3 DNA sequence: TGCAGTGCTAGTAGGCAGGGGATTATCCAGCCCCAGCATTTT. This rearrangement joins TRBV20-1 to TRBJ1-5, with D possibly being TRBD1 (6 bases). The germline V and J ends were trimmed by 3 bases and 7 bases, with 16 bases remaining between them. CDR1 is DFQATT and CDR2 is SNEGSKA in the germline V gene (reference sequence). The length of the CDR3 is 14 residues.

This clone was observed a few times. The rearrangement joins TRBV27 to TRBJ1-2; perhaps TRBD1 as D (5 bases). Germline values: CDR1 MNHEY, CDR2 SMNVEV (reference sequence). This CDR3 is 17 amino acids long. Trimming pared 5 bases from V and 4 bases from J, leaving 23 bases between. CDR3 in DNA: TGTGCCAGCAGTGCCAAATCAAGCGGGGGACGGGGCTATGGCTACACCTTC. Its protein product is CASSAKSSGGRGYGYTF.

The V call is TRBV5-4, the J call TRBJ2-2; 11 nucleotides line up with TRBD1. CDR3 size: 15 residues. Germline CDR1 is SGHNT and CDR2 is YYREEE (reference sequence). Trimming removed 4 bases from V and 4 bases from J; junction bases left unmatched: 3. The CDR3 DNA is TGTGCCAGCAGCGGACAGGGGGCGCTCACCGGGGAGCTGTTTTTT. Residues: CASSGQGALTGELFF.

V gene TRBV5-6 combines with J gene TRBJ1-5; D might be TRBD1 (5 bases). Germline CDR1 SGHDT, CDR2 YYEEEE. The CDR3 spans 14 residues. The V gene lost 0 bases and the J gene lost 3 bases, with 7 bases spanning the gap. This CDR3 is CASSLGRVNQPQHF. In nucleotides, the CDR3 is TGTGCCAGCAGCTTGGGCAGGGTCAATCAGCCCCAGCATTTT.

The genes are TRBV9 and TRBJ2-1; 9 positions match TRBD2. V was pared by 1 base and J by 5 bases, with 13 bases of the junction left unmatched. CDR1 is SGDLS and CDR2 is YYNGEE in the germline V gene. CDR3 length: 18 amino acids. CDR3 loop: CASSVTGSGRTRDNEQFF. CDR3 nucleotide sequence: TGTGCCAGCAGCGTAACGGGTAGCGGGAGAACCCGTGACAATGAGCAGTTCTTC. The variable domain in full, completed from reference TRBV9 and TRBJ2-1, reads DSGVTQTPKHLITATGQRVTLRCSPRSGDLSVYWYQQSLDQGLQFLIQYYNGEERAKGNILERFSAQQFPDLHSELNLSSLELGDSALYFCASSVTGSGRTRDNEQFFGPGTRLTVL.

The chain is built from TRBV6-5 and TRBJ1-2; D might be TRBD1 (6 bases). Germline V CDR1 and CDR2: MNHEY, SVGAGI. V shed 0 bases and J shed 4 bases, with 15 bases lying between them. CDR3 length equals 16 residues. The CDR3 protein is CASSYSTGGAGYGYTF. DNA for the CDR3: TGTGCCAGCAGTTACTCGACGGGGGGCGCAGGCTATGGCTACACCTTC.

The chain joins TRBV27 to TRBJ1-2; 9 positions match TRBD1. V gave up 5 bases and J gave up 4 bases; unmatched junction bases: 5. Germline lookup yields CDR1 MNHEY and CDR2 SMNVEV (reference sequence). The CDR3 loop spans 14 amino acids. In nucleotides, the CDR3 is TGTGCCAGCAGTCTGGGACAGGGTCTCTATGGCTACACCTTC. Translated: CASSLGQGLYGYTF.

In nucleotides, the CDR3 is TGTGCCAGCGCGGGCCCGGTCGCGGGCACAGATACGCAGTATTTT. This codes for CASAGPVAGTDTQYF. The rearrangement uses TRBV6-5 and TRBJ2-3; tentatively, D is TRBD2 (5 bases). Trimming shortened V by 8 bases and J by 1 base, and 16 bases separated the two germline ends. The CDR3 consists of 15 residues. Germline V gene data show CDR1 as MNHEY and CDR2 as SVGAGI.

The rearrangement joins TRBV7-9 to TRBJ2-1, with TRBD1 identical over 9 bases. This CDR3 contains 13 residues. The V segment lost 11 bases and the J segment 2 bases; nucleotides outside the gene matches: 4. Per the germline V gene, CDR1 is SEHNR and CDR2 is FQNEAQ (reference sequence). CDR3 amino acids: CADGTGTYNEQFF. The DNA for the CDR3 is TGTGCCGACGGGACAGGGACCTACAATGAGCAGTTCTTC.

This sequence joins TRBV6-2 or TRBV6-3 and TRBJ2-1, with 7 bases matching TRBD2. CDR3 length: 16 amino acids. The J segment lost 5 bases and the V segment lost 6 bases, leaving 13 bases of the junction unmatched. Germline lookup yields CDR1 MNHEY and CDR2 SVGEGT. The CDR3 spells CASSQGRRLADNEQFF. The CDR3 DNA follows: TGTGCCAGCAGCCAGGGCCGGAGGCTAGCGGACAATGAGCAGTTCTTC.

This chain links TRBV6-2 or TRBV6-3 with TRBJ2-1; 14 positions match TRBD2. This CDR3 is 14 amino acids long. CDR1 MNHEY and CDR2 SVGEGT come from the germline V gene. J was trimmed by 10 bases and V by 5 bases; bases with no gene match: 4. The CDR3 sequence is CASSRTSGRPEQFF. Written as DNA, the CDR3 is TGTGCCAGCAGTAGGACTAGCGGGAGGCCCGAGCAGTTCTTC.

The rearrangement joins TRBV27 to TRBJ1-2, with D possibly TRBD1 on 5 matching bases. The germline V gene encodes CDR1 MNHEY and CDR2 SMNVEV (reference sequence). This CDR3 contains 13 residues. Trimming cost V 6 bases and J 2 bases, with 10 bases left between them. CDR3 sequence: CASRKTENYGYTF. DNA of the CDR3: TGTGCCAGCAGGAAGACAGAGAACTATGGCTACACCTTC.

The chain joins TRBV12-3 or TRBV12-4 to TRBJ1-1; perhaps TRBD1 as D (5 bases). Trimming removed 2 bases at V and 4 bases at J, with 8 bases between. The CDR3 runs 13 residues. In DNA form, the CDR3 reads TGTGCCAGCAGTTTACAGGGAAGCACTGAAGCTTTCTTT. Its protein is CASSLQGSTEAFF.

This chain uses TRBV15 with TRBJ1-2; D gene ambiguous. From germline, CDR1 is LNHNV and CDR2 YYDKDF (reference sequence). V lost 0 bases and J lost 8, with 19 bases in between. CDR3 length equals 16 residues. The CDR3 bases are TGTGCCACCAGCAGAGATCGAGGGCTGACGGCCGGCGGCTACACCTTC. It translates to CATSRDRGLTAGGYTF.